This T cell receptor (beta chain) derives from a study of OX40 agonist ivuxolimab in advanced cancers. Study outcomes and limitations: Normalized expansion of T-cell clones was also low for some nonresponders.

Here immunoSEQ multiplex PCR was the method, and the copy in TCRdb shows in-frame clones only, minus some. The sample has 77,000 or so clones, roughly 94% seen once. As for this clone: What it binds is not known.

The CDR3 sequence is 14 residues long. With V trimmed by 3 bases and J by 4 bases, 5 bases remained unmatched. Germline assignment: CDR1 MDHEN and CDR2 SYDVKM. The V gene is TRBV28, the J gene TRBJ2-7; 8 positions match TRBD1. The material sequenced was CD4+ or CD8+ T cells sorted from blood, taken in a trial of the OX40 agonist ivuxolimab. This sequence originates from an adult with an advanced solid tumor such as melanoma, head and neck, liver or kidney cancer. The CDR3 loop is CASSLFQGAYEQYF. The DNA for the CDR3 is TGTGCCAGCAGTTTGTTTCAGGGGGCTTACGAGCAGTACTTC.